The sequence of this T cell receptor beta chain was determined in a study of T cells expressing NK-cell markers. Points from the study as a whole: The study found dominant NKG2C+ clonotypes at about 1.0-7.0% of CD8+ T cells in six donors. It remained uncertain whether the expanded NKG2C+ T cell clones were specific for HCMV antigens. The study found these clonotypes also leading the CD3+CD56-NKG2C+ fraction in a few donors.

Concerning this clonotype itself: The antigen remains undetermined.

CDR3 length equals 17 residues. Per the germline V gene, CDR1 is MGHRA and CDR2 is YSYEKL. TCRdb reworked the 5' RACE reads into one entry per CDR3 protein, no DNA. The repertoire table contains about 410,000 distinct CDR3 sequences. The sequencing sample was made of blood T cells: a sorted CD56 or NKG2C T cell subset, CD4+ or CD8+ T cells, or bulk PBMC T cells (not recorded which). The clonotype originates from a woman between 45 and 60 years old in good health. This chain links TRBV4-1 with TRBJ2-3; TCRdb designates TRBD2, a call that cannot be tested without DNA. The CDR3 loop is CASSQVASGRGPDTQYF.